Sequencing of this TCR beta chain was carried out in a study of Ad26.COV2.S vaccination and SARS-CoV-2 variants. Study as a whole: The donor belonged to the COV1001 Ad26.COV2.S trial arm.

The assay was immunoSEQ multiplex PCR, and TCRdb's table has in-frame clones only and misses some. Of about 680,000 clones in the sample, more than 80% were seen once. The treatment was: about 20 received Ad26.COV2.S at low or high dose, single or two shots; 5 received placebo; per-sample allocation not given. On day 63 after the first injection, vaccine and placebo recipients gave samples. Boston supplied an adult donor aged 18-55 years. CDR1 and CDR2 from the germline V gene are LGHDT and YNNKEL (reference sequence). With V trimmed by 1 base and J by 9 bases, 8 bases remained unmatched. The CDR3 has 16 amino acids.

This specimen was peripheral blood, taken in a trial of Ad26.COV2.S vaccine versus placebo. This TCR came from a person aged 18-65 years who received the Ad26.COV2.S COVID-19 vaccine or a placebo. V gene TRBV3-1 (or the pseudogene TRBV3-2) combines with J gene TRBJ2-1; TRBD2 matches at 11 bases. The CDR3 here is CASSQARWTSGSEQFF. The CDR3 nucleotides are TGTGCCAGCAGCCAAGCAAGATGGACTAGCGGGTCTGAGCAGTTCTTC.